The present entry profiles one T cell receptor beta chain with its context. What it binds is unknown. The data are from a study of T-cell memory formation after mild COVID-19. Study-wide points: Shrinking CD4+ clones were chiefly CM and EM; CD8+ ones were chiefly EMRA. That cross-reactive memory joined was suggested by some responding clones appearing in pre-infection memory.

TCRdb redid the calling of the 5' RACE reads with MiXCR, one entry per CDR3 protein. This table holds roughly 380,000 distinct CDR3 sequences, approximately 27% found once. The sample taken for sequencing was PBMCs or a T cell subset sorted from them (not recorded which). The sequence came from an adult woman who had mild COVID-19 (a few samples of this study predate the infection). Cell type and time point are not known.

The CDR3 reads CASSLTASGGGNEQFF. The DNA of the CDR3 is TGTGCCAGCTCACTCACGGCTAGCGGGGGAGGAAATGAGCAGTTCTTC. The J gene is TRBJ2-1, the V gene TRBV18; 10 bases agree with TRBD2. Unmatched junction bases numbered 10, after V lost 4 bases and J lost 7 bases. This CDR3 has 16 residues. Germline V gives CDR1 KGHSH, CDR2 LQKENI.